This T cell receptor beta chain appears in the sequencing data of a study of T-cell reconstitution after alpha-beta-depleted transplantation in children (dated by TCRdb to 2015 to 2016). For the wider study: T-cell immune reconstitution after TCRalphabeta/CD19-depleted allogeneic hematopoietic cell transplantation in children was quantitatively tracked in the study by means of TCR repertoire profiling.

The method behind the library was PCR. The run used an Illumina HiSeq 2500. TCR library preparation used molecular barcoding, with unique molecular identifiers applied to normalize quantification of the TCRbeta repertoire. TCRdb took the public reads, trimmed them with fastp at Q25, ran MiXCR for clone calling and kept in-frame beta chains. Every distinct CDR3 protein forms one entry, paired with its most common genes and DNA. Counted in this sample were under 400,000 distinct CDR3 sequences; 20% to 30% of them appeared once. The ten largest make up 10% to 11% of the sample. What this sample's treatment or condition label stands for: allogeneic hematopoietic cell transplantation with graft depleted of TCRalphabeta T cells and CD19 B cells. The children who served as transplant recipients had been given grafts of TCRalphabeta/CD19-depleted allogeneic hematopoietic cells. Paper-wide results and their limitations: Over the following months the frequencies of hyperexpanded clones went down, and after one year T-cell counts and TCRbeta diversity were mostly credited to newly produced T cells. In some patients, the high TCRbeta diversity seen at day 60 was put down to recipient T cells and intrathymic progenitors that had survived conditioning. Apparently early alphabetaT-cell count recovery about two months after transplant reportedly relied on only several hundred rapidly expanded clones derived from non-depleted graft cells.

Note on this clonotype: What this receptor recognizes is not known. One base away there is no much larger clone; base qualities are not given.

Source: PBMCs, mostly from graft donor cells, taken 180 days after TCRalphabeta/CD19-depleted stem cell transplant. The receptor comes from a male patient younger than 18 who had a stem cell transplant for acute lymphoblastic leukemia, so the T cells may come from the graft donor.

The DNA sequence reads TGTGCCAGCAGCCGGACGGGCGGGGTAGAGACCCAGTACTTC. Translation gives CASSRTGGVETQYF. The chain employs TRBV7-6 and TRBJ2-5, and possibly TRBD2, on 6 matching bases. The CDR3 spans 14 residues, from the cysteine through the phenylalanine. Just CDR3 DNA is preserved here, 42 bases in frame from base 1. The germline V gene gives CDR1 as SGHVS and CDR2 as FNYEAQ. V is pared back by 5 bases and J by 4 bases, with 14 bases lying between the germline termini.